The 4 T cell receptor beta chains reported below all come from one sample, sequenced in a study of response to subunit inactivated influenza vaccine. TCRdb itself ran the RT-PCR reads through MiXCR, one entry per CDR3 protein. The data contain about 190,000 distinct CDR3 sequences, around 14% of them singletons. The sample consisted of CD8+ T cells sorted from PBMCs, taken about 5 days after vaccination. The receptors come from a man aged 50 or older who received an inactivated influenza vaccine.

The chain couples TRBV28 to TRBJ2-7; D is ambiguous. The CDR3 has 14 residues. Germline lookup yields CDR1 MDHEN and CDR2 SYDVKM. Trimming cost V 1 base and J 7 bases, with 14 bases left between them. The CDR3 region has the DNA TGTGCCAGCAGTTTATCGCGGCCCCCTTTGGAGCAGTACTTC. It translates to CASSLSRPPLEQYF.

This clonotype was counted only a few times. The gene calls are TRBV7-7 and TRBJ2-1, with unresolved D. The V gene lost 1 base and the J gene lost 9 bases, with 10 bases spanning the gap. The length of the CDR3 is 13 residues. CDR1 is SSHAT, CDR2 FNYEAQ, per germline (reference sequence). The CDR3 sequence: CASSLGLFGEQFF. The CDR3 nucleotides are TGTGCCAGCAGCTTAGGGTTGTTTGGTGAGCAGTTCTTC. Full variable domain (rest looked up from reference TRBV7-7 and TRBJ2-1): GAGVSQSPRYKVTKRGQDVTLRCDPISSHATLYWYQQALGQGPEFLTYFNYEAQPDKSGLPSDRFSAERPEGSISTLTIQRTEQRDSAMYRCASSLGLFGEQFFGPGTRLTVL.

In DNA, the CDR3 is TGTGCCAGCAGGGGGACTAGCGGTAATAACAATGAGCAGTTCTTC. Its translation is CASRGTSGNNNEQFF. The chain carries TRBV2 and TRBJ2-1; 11 nucleotides agree with TRBD2. The V gene's germline CDR1 is SNHLY and CDR2 FYNNEI. The CDR3 has 15 residues. V lost 6 bases and J lost 5; bases outside the gene matches: 6.

The chain couples TRBV4-3 to TRBJ2-7; possible D gene TRBD2, 5 bases. Trimming left V 0 bases short and J 6 bases short, with 6 bases between. Germline V gives CDR1 LGHNA, CDR2 YSLEER. The length of the CDR3 is 12 residues. The CDR3 loop is CASSQDEGEQYF. In nucleotides, the CDR3 is TGCGCCAGCAGCCAAGACGAGGGCGAGCAGTACTTC.